A single sample is the source of the 22 T cell receptor beta chains below, sequenced in a study of T cells in Graves' hyperthyroidism and ophthalmopathy. Amplified TCR beta CDR3 regions came from RNA transcripts. Using the HTBI primer set, a first-round RT-PCR was run on the TCR CDR3. From the multiplex PCR reads, TCRdb called clonotypes with MiXCR, one entry per CDR3 protein. The data hold hundreds of thousands of distinct CDR3 sequences, with around 15% observed a single time. Material: blood. The receptors originated from a young woman with Graves' hyperthyroidism.

Comments on this clonotype: A read error may account for a junction end that differs from germline. The rearrangement uses TRBV28 and TRBJ2-1, with 12 bases aligning to TRBD1. The CDR3 spans 17 residues. Germline V lookup: CDR1 MDHEN, CDR2 SYDVKM. The CDR3 DNA reads TGTGCCAGCAGTTTTGTCCACGGGGACAGGGGGCTAAATGAGCAGTCCTTC. Protein sequence: CASSFVHGDRGLNEQSF. Supplemented by reference TRBV28 and TRBJ2-1, the full variable domain reads DVKVTQSSRYLVKRTGEKVFLECVQDMDHENMFWYRQDPGLGLRLIYFSYDVKMKEKGDIPEGYSVSREKKERFSLILESASTNQTSMYLCASSFVHGDRGLNEQSFGPGTRLTVL.

This rearrangement joins TRBV4-1 to TRBJ2-7; TRBD1 aligns across 8 bases. The V gene end was trimmed by 2 bases and the J gene end by 2 bases; junction bases not matched to a gene: 11. The CDR3 is 17 residues long. Per the germline V gene, CDR1 is MGHRA and CDR2 is YSYEKL. CDR3 in DNA: TGCGCCAGCAGCCAACCTCTAGGGCAGGGGGCAGCCTACGAGCAGTACTTC. This translates into CASSQPLGQGAAYEQYF.

This clonotype was recorded at least ten times. The V and J genes are TRBV2 and TRBJ2-2, with 12 bases that match TRBD2. CDR3 size: 16 residues. V shed 6 bases, J shed 6 bases, and the junction held 8 bases outside the gene matches. Per germline, CDR1 SNHLY and CDR2 FYNNEI. Here the CDR3 reads CASSGLAGRVAGELFF. The CDR3 nucleotides are TGTGCCAGCAGCGGACTAGCGGGAAGGGTCGCCGGGGAGCTGTTTTTT.

In this sample, this clonotype turned up a few times. The chain couples TRBV9 to TRBJ1-4; D is ambiguous. Germline V gene lookup returns CDR1 SGDLS and CDR2 YYNGEE. There are 16 residues in the CDR3. The V and J ends lost 4 bases and 7 bases respectively, with 20 bases between them. Here the CDR3 DNA reads TGTGCCAGCAGCCTTGCGACGGGAGGGCATGGTGAAAAACTGTTTTTT. Translated, it gives CASSLATGGHGEKLFF.

In its sample, this clonotype was seen a few times. The chain combines TRBV20-1 with TRBJ2-6, with D tentatively TRBD1 (5 bases). The CDR3 extends over 16 amino acids. With 2 bases removed from V and 1 base from J, the gap between germline ends came to 12 bases. The germline V gene encodes CDR1 DFQATT and CDR2 SNEGSKA (reference sequence). CDR3 residues: CSARSLGRSGANVLTF. The DNA for the CDR3 is TGCAGTGCTAGAAGTCTGGGGCGGTCTGGGGCCAACGTCCTGACTTTC.

This clonotype was found many times. This chain connects TRBV28 to TRBJ1-3, with TRBD1 as a possible D gene (5 bases). The CDR3 spans 15 residues. Trimming pared 5 bases from V and 4 bases from J, leaving 15 bases between. Germline assignment: CDR1 MDHEN and CDR2 SYDVKM. CDR3 protein: CASSPWGGEGNTIYF. The CDR3 nucleotides are TGTGCCAGCAGTCCCTGGGGGGGAGAGGGAAACACCATATATTTT. The full variable domain, completed using reference TRBV28 and TRBJ1-3, is DVKVTQSSRYLVKRTGEKVFLECVQDMDHENMFWYRQDPGLGLRLIYFSYDVKMKEKGDIPEGYSVSREKKERFSLILESASTNQTSMYLCASSPWGGEGNTIYFGEGSWLTVV.

V and J are TRBV7-2 and TRBJ1-2; maybe TRBD1 (6 bases). CDR1 is SGHTA and CDR2 is FQGNSA in the germline V gene. The CDR3 has 16 amino acids. Trimming left V 3 bases short and J 0 bases short, with 14 bases between. This CDR3 reads CASSLGTRGPNYGYTF. The CDR3 nucleotides read TGTGCCAGCAGCTTGGGTACCCGGGGGCCTAACTATGGCTACACCTTC.

The V gene is TRBV19, the J gene TRBJ1-5, with 7 bases lining up with TRBD1. The V gene end was trimmed by 4 bases and the J gene end by 0 bases; junction bases not matched to a gene: 3. Germline loops: CDR1 LNHDA, CDR2 SQIVND (reference sequence). The CDR3 spans 15 residues. Here the CDR3 reads CASSRDSYSNQPQHF. The DNA for the CDR3 is TGTGCCAGTAGTAGGGACAGTTATAGCAATCAGCCCCAGCATTTT.

The CDR3 DNA sequence: TGTGCCAGCAGCCTTTTCCTACTCGGGACCCAGACCTACGAGCAGTACTTC. It is translated as CASSLFLLGTQTYEQYF. The rearrangement uses TRBV5-5 and TRBJ2-7, with D possibly called TRBD1 or TRBD2 (5 bases each). Germline lookup yields CDR1 SGHKS and CDR2 YYEKEE (reference sequence). The CDR3 extends over 17 amino acids. V lost 4 bases, J lost 2 bases, and 22 bases lay in between.

Regarding this clonotype: This may be a read error, as it is one base from a much larger clone. The chain combines TRBV30 with TRBJ2-6; D possibly matches TRBD1 or TRBD2 (5 bases each). Germline values: CDR1 GTSNPN, CDR2 SVGIG (reference sequence). There are 13 residues in the CDR3. V was pared by 5 bases and J by 0 bases, with 5 bases between. The CDR3 DNA reads TGTGCCTGGGGGGGCTCTGGGGCCAACGTCCTGACTTTC. Translation gives CAWGGSGANVLTF.

This clonotype was seen many times. The CDR3 sequence is CASQPTESTDTQYF. CDR3 coding DNA: TGTGCCAGCCAACCGACAGAAAGCACAGATACGCAGTATTTT. The chain has TRBV2 and TRBJ2-3; a weak D match, TRBD1 (5 bases). This CDR3 contains 14 residues. Germline V CDR1 and CDR2: SNHLY, FYNNEI. Trimming shortened V by 8 bases and J by 0 bases, and 12 bases separated the two germline ends.

The chain recombines TRBV6-1 with TRBJ2-3, with 8 bases identical to TRBD1. Losses at the gene ends were 7 bases for V and 6 bases for J; bases not matched to a gene: 12. This CDR3 spans 15 amino acids. Germline CDR1 MNHNS, CDR2 SASEGT. The CDR3 reads CASKPGQGFRDTQYF. CDR3 nucleotide sequence: TGTGCCAGCAAACCCGGACAGGGATTCCGTGATACGCAGTATTTT.

The chain carries TRBV27 and TRBJ1-2; 7 bases are shared with TRBD1. Per germline, CDR1 MNHEY and CDR2 SMNVEV (reference sequence). With 6 bases clipped from V and 5 bases from J, the junction kept 6 bases outside the gene matches. The CDR3 extends over 13 amino acids. CDR3 protein: CASSRGGEYGYTF. The CDR3 DNA reads as TGTGCCAGCAGCAGGGGGGGGGAATATGGCTACACCTTC.

About this clonotype: One junction end disagrees with the germline gene, perhaps due to a read error. V gene TRBV7-2 combines with J gene TRBJ2-1; 10 bases fit TRBD1. CDR3 length: 16 residues. Germline CDR1 and CDR2: SGHTA and FQGNSA. The CDR3 is CASSLAFDRGLYDQFF. The CDR3, as DNA: TGTGCCAGCAGCTTAGCATTCGACAGGGGGCTCTATGATCAGTTCTTC.

This clonotype was seen at least ten times. The V and J genes are TRBV2 and TRBJ2-2; 9 bases fit TRBD1. Germline assignment: CDR1 SNHLY and CDR2 FYNNEI. The CDR3 extends over 15 amino acids. The junction had 5 bases not matched to a gene; V was cut back by 4 bases and J by 5 bases. Here the CDR3 reads CASSGDRARTGELFF. The CDR3 DNA follows: TGTGCCAGCAGTGGGGACAGGGCGAGGACCGGGGAGCTGTTTTTT.

The V and J genes are TRBV7-9 and TRBJ2-2; 7 bases are shared with TRBD1. The length of the CDR3 is 14 residues. Losses at the gene ends were 5 bases for V and 6 bases for J; bases not matched to a gene: 6. CDR1 is SEHNR and CDR2 is FQNEAQ in the germline V gene (reference sequence). In DNA form, the CDR3 reads TGTGCCAGCAGCCAAACAGGGGCCGCCGGGGAGCTGTTTTTT. It encodes CASSQTGAAGELFF.

This clonotype has ten or more counts. V gene TRBV12-3 or TRBV12-4 combines with J gene TRBJ2-7; D is ambiguous. V shed 1 base and J shed 0 bases, with 10 bases lying between them. The CDR3 consists of 15 residues. The CDR3 here is CASSLGAVSSYEQYF. CDR3 in DNA: TGTGCCAGCAGTTTAGGGGCGGTAAGCTCCTACGAGCAGTACTTC.

With respect to this clonotype: A much larger clone sits a single nucleotide away, making a read error possible. V and J are TRBV20-1 and TRBJ2-1; either TRBD1 or TRBD2 may fit D (5 bases each). The CDR3 is 11 residues long. The V gene lost 2 bases and the J gene lost 14 bases, with 13 bases spanning the gap. In germline, CDR1 is DFQATT, CDR2 SNEGSKA (reference sequence). CDR3 in DNA: TGCAGTGCTAGAACCGGGGCAAGCGAGTTCTTC. This translates into CSARTGASEFF.

This chain joins TRBV12-3 or TRBV12-4 and TRBJ1-5; D gene ambiguous. V dropped 5 bases and J dropped 3 bases, with 8 bases sitting between them. The CDR3 is 13 residues long. CDR3 loop: CASSTRINQPQHF. For the CDR3, the DNA is TGTGCCAGCAGTACAAGGATCAATCAGCCCCAGCATTTT.

The V call is TRBV4-3, the J call TRBJ1-2, with D hard to call. Germline CDR1 LGHNA, CDR2 YSLEER. V gave up 2 bases and J gave up 6 bases, with 10 bases separating them. There are 13 residues in the CDR3. In DNA, the CDR3 is TGCGCCAGCAGCCAATACCCAGAAAATGGCTACACCTTC. Protein product: CASSQYPENGYTF.

The chain is built from TRBV20-1 and TRBJ2-2, with 12 bases fitting TRBD2. The V gene end was trimmed by 6 bases and the J gene end by 2 bases; junction bases not matched to a gene: 4. Germline assignment: CDR1 DFQATT and CDR2 SNEGSKA (reference sequence). The length of the CDR3 is 15 residues. The CDR3 sequence is CSALTSGRNTGELFF. The DNA for the CDR3 is TGCAGTGCCTTGACTAGCGGGAGAAACACCGGGGAGCTGTTTTTT.

The rearrangement links TRBV19 to TRBJ2-4; 8 bases align to TRBD1. Germline CDR1 and CDR2: LNHDA and SQIVND (reference sequence). The CDR3 length is 13 residues. The V and J ends lost 3 bases and 7 bases, in that order; junction bases with no gene match: 2. CDR3 protein: CASSMTGVNIQYF. The CDR3 DNA reads as TGTGCCAGTAGTATGACAGGGGTGAACATTCAGTACTTC.